Each of the 26 T cell receptor beta chains below was sequenced from the same sample in a study of OX40 agonist ivuxolimab in advanced cancers. Using immunoSEQ multiplex PCR, the repertoire was profiled, and TCRdb retains in-frame clones only, with some absent. The profile covers 35,000 to 45,000 clones, with 80% to 95% appearing a single time and over 12% taken by the ten largest. The material was CD4+ or CD8+ T cells sorted from blood, obtained in a trial of the OX40 agonist ivuxolimab. These receptors all stem from an adult with an advanced solid tumor such as melanoma, head and neck, liver or kidney cancer.

The CDR3 sequence is CASSEQRASYNEQFF. Here the CDR3 DNA reads TGTGCCAGCAGCGAACAGCGGGCCTCCTACAATGAGCAGTTCTTC. J is TRBJ2-1 and V is TRBV9, with D possibly being TRBD2 (6 bases). The CDR3 covers 15 residues. Trimming left V 3 bases short and J 0 bases short, with 10 bases between. CDR1 and CDR2 from the germline V gene are SGDLS and YYNGEE. The full variable domain, rest sourced from reference TRBV9 and TRBJ2-1, is DSGVTQTPKHLITATGQRVTLRCSPRSGDLSVYWYQQSLDQGLQFLIQYYNGEERAKGNILERFSAQQFPDLHSELNLSSLELGDSALYFCASSEQRASYNEQFFGPGTRLTVL.

The gene calls are TRBV14 and TRBJ1-1, with 8 bases identical to TRBD1. The CDR3 runs to 17 residues. Germline CDR1 is SGHDN and CDR2 is FVKESK. Trimming removed 4 bases from V and 2 bases from J; junction bases left unmatched: 12. The CDR3 DNA reads TGTGCCAGCAGCCGGGGACAGGTGACTCGAATTAACACTGAAGCTTTCTTT. This encodes CASSRGQVTRINTEAFF.

This clone was detected once. The chain combines TRBV5-1 with TRBJ2-7; D call uncertain. Deletions cut 2 bases from V and 5 bases from J, with 11 bases between. Germline V gene lookup returns CDR1 SGHRS and CDR2 YFSETQ. The CDR3 runs 13 residues. The CDR3 DNA sequence: TGCGCCAGCAGCTTAAGAGTCTCGGACGAGCAGTACTTC. Translated, it gives CASSLRVSDEQYF.

The gene calls are TRBV2 and TRBJ2-2; weak D call: TRBD1 (6 bases). From germline, CDR1 is SNHLY and CDR2 FYNNEI. This CDR3 is 13 amino acids long. V was shortened by 8 bases and J by 6 bases, with 13 bases between the two germline ends. The CDR3 nucleotides read TGTGCCAGCCATCTTACAGGGCCCGGGGAGCTGTTTTTT. Protein: CASHLTGPGELFF.

The chain links TRBV14 to TRBJ2-3, with a weak D call TRBD2 (5 bases). The V end lost 0 bases, the J end lost 5 bases, and 21 bases lay between the germline ends. Germline values: CDR1 SGHDN, CDR2 FVKESK. The CDR3 runs to 18 residues. CDR3 in DNA: TGTGCCAGCAGCCAAGAAACCCACTGGCGGGCCCCCGTAGATACGCAGTATTTT. As protein: CASSQETHWRAPVDTQYF. The full variable domain, in which reference TRBV14 and TRBJ2-3 provide the parts outside the CDR3, is EAGVTQFPSHSVIEKGQTVTLRCDPISGHDNLYWYRRVMGKEIKFLLHFVKESKQDESGMPNNRFLAERTGGTYSTLKVQPAELEDSGVYFCASSQETHWRAPVDTQYFGPGTRLTVL.

The rearrangement joins TRBV11-2 to TRBJ2-7; D gene ambiguous. Per the germline V gene, CDR1 is SGHAT and CDR2 is FQNNGV. V lost 1 base and J lost 0, with 4 bases in between. This CDR3 is built from 13 residues. The CDR3 is CASSLATSYEQYF. DNA of the CDR3: TGTGCCAGCAGCTTAGCGACCTCCTACGAGCAGTACTTC.

The chain combines TRBV2 with TRBJ2-3, with D hard to call. The CDR3 is 11 amino acids. V was shortened by 4 bases and J by 8 bases, with 7 bases between the two germline ends. Germline V gene data show CDR1 as SNHLY and CDR2 as FYNNEI. CDR3 nucleotide sequence: TGTGCCAGCAGTGTGCCTCCTACGCAGTATTTT. Encoded protein: CASSVPPTQYF.

The rearrangement links TRBV30 to TRBJ2-3, with 9 bases that match TRBD1. CDR3 length: 16 amino acids. Germline V lookup: CDR1 GTSNPN, CDR2 SVGIG (reference sequence). V was clipped by 2 bases and J by 2 bases; unmatched bases: 8. CDR3 DNA sequence: TGTGCCTGGAGTACAGGACAGGGGCGGAACACAGATACGCAGTATTTT. Translated, it gives CAWSTGQGRNTDTQYF.

The chain employs TRBV11-3 and TRBJ1-1; D is unresolved. Germline CDR1 reads SGHNT; CDR2 reads YENEEA. Trimming cost V 2 bases and J 4 bases, with 5 bases left between them. The CDR3 contains 12 residues. In nucleotides, the CDR3 is TGTGCCAGCAGCTTAACGGGCACTGAAGCTTTCTTT. Its translation is CASSLTGTEAFF.

The CDR3 sequence: CASRHRAQETQYF. Here the CDR3 DNA reads TGTGCCAGCAGACACCGGGCCCAAGAGACCCAGTACTTC. The V and J genes are TRBV7-9 and TRBJ2-5; D call uncertain. CDR3 length: 13 amino acids. Germline V gene data show CDR1 as SEHNR and CDR2 as FQNEAQ (reference sequence). The V end lost 6 bases, the J end lost 1 base, and 9 bases lay between the germline ends.

Written as DNA, the CDR3 is TGTGCCAGCAGCGTTTTTCTAGCGGGAACCGGGGAGCTGTTTTTT. It specifies CASSVFLAGTGELFF. The J gene is TRBJ2-2, the V gene TRBV6-1; 9 bases are shared with TRBD2. Germline CDR1 and CDR2: MNHNS and SASEGT. This CDR3 comprises 15 residues. The ends lost 6 bases at V and 5 bases at J; junction bases unmatched: 7.

Concerning this clone: The identical CDR3 is also encoded by other nucleotide sequences in the sample. V and J are TRBV9 and TRBJ2-7; 7 bases fit TRBD2. Germline assignment: CDR1 SGDLS and CDR2 YYNGEE. This CDR3 region has 13 residues. After removal of 3 bases from V and 1 base from J, the junction contained 1 base not matched to a gene. The CDR3 bases are TGTGCCAGCAGCGGGACTAGTTCCTACGAGCAGTACTTC. This translates into CASSGTSSYEQYF.

CDR3 bases: TGCGCCAGCAGCCAAGTAGGCCTAGCGGGGACCTACGAGCAGTACTTC. This encodes CASSQVGLAGTYEQYF. The chain joins TRBV4-1 to TRBJ2-7, with 9 bases identical to TRBD2. The V and J ends lost 1 base and 2 bases, in that order; junction bases with no gene match: 6. Germline lookup yields CDR1 MGHRA and CDR2 YSYEKL. The CDR3 sequence is 16 residues long.

V is TRBV7-9 and J is TRBJ2-5; D gene uncertain. The length of the CDR3 is 12 residues. Trimming stripped 1 base from V and 7 bases from J, with 7 bases between. The germline V gene encodes CDR1 SEHNR and CDR2 FQNEAQ (reference sequence). The CDR3 here is CASSLVEGTQYF. DNA of the CDR3: TGTGCCAGCAGCTTAGTCGAAGGGACCCAGTACTTC. The whole variable domain, filled in from reference TRBV7-9 and TRBJ2-5, reads DTGVSQNPRHKITKRGQNVTFRCDPISEHNRLYWYRQTLGQGPEFLTYFQNEAQLEKSRLLSDRFSAERPKGSFSTLEIQRTEQGDSAMYLCASSLVEGTQYFGPGTRLLVL.

This chain connects TRBV5-5 to TRBJ2-3; 7 nucleotides line up with TRBD1. Germline V gives CDR1 SGHKS, CDR2 YYEKEE (reference sequence). The CDR3 consists of 15 residues. V gave up 1 base and J gave up 2 bases; unmatched junction bases: 4. CDR3 amino acids: CASSLQGQHTDTQYF. The CDR3 region has the DNA TGTGCCAGCAGCTTGCAGGGACAGCACACAGATACGCAGTATTTT.

Here the CDR3 DNA reads TGTGCCAGCAGCTATGAAGCGGACGAGCATAATGAAAAACTGTTTTTT. Protein sequence: CASSYEADEHNEKLFF. The chain employs TRBV7-9 and TRBJ1-4, with no clear D. CDR3 length: 16 residues. V lost 4 bases and J 4 bases, leaving 16 bases between the germline ends. CDR1 is SEHNR and CDR2 is FQNEAQ in the germline V gene (reference sequence).

This chain links TRBV9 with TRBJ2-7; 7 bases are shared with TRBD1. The CDR3 contains 16 residues. The germline V gene has CDR1 SGDLS and CDR2 YYNGEE. Trimming cost V 4 bases and J 3 bases; bases outside gene matches: 13. CDR3 residues: CASSPTGTVAYYEQYF. CDR3 nucleotides: TGTGCCAGCAGCCCTACCGGGACAGTTGCTTACTACGAGCAGTACTTC.

The chain uses TRBV11-2 and TRBJ2-5; no reliable D call. The ends were cut back, 5 bases at V and 5 bases at J, with 15 bases in the middle. CDR1 is SGHAT, CDR2 FQNNGV, per germline. CDR3 size: 14 residues. CDR3 amino acids: CASSLGTYAETQYF. CDR3 nucleotides: TGTGCCAGCAGCCTAGGCACATACGCGGAGACCCAGTACTTC.

In its sample, this clone was seen once. J is TRBJ2-7 and V is TRBV7-2, with D maybe TRBD1 (5 bases). The CDR3 is 10 amino acids. V was trimmed by 5 bases and J by 6 bases, leaving 5 bases between them. Germline V gene data show CDR1 as SGHTA and CDR2 as FQGNSA. The CDR3 here is CASSRGEQYF. The CDR3 DNA follows: TGTGCCAGCAGCAGGGGCGAGCAGTACTTC.

The chain links TRBV7-3 to TRBJ2-5, with 10 bases identical to TRBD1. This CDR3 has 14 residues. Germline loops: CDR1 SGHTA, CDR2 FQGTGA. The junction had 3 bases not matched to a gene; V was cut back by 3 bases and J by 5 bases. The CDR3 sequence: CASSLTGGYETQYF. CDR3 coding DNA: TGTGCCAGCAGCTTGACAGGGGGCTATGAGACCCAGTACTTC.

The chain joins TRBV9 to TRBJ1-1, with 7 bases fitting TRBD1. CDR3 length equals 15 residues. Germline lookup yields CDR1 SGDLS and CDR2 YYNGEE. The V segment lost 3 bases and the J segment 3 bases; nucleotides outside the gene matches: 8. The CDR3 loop reads CASSGRDSRDTEAFF. CDR3 coding DNA: TGTGCCAGCAGCGGCCGGGACAGCCGTGACACTGAAGCTTTCTTT.

CDR3 DNA sequence: TGCGCCAGCAGCCAGGGACAGGGCGCCCTTGGGGAGCAGTACTTC. Translating it yields CASSQGQGALGEQYF. The J gene is TRBJ2-7, the V gene TRBV4-1, with 9 bases identical to TRBD1. J was trimmed by 7 bases and V by 3 bases; bases with no gene match: 10. From germline, CDR1 is MGHRA and CDR2 YSYEKL. The CDR3 totals 15 residues.

This rearrangement joins TRBV28 to TRBJ1-3; tentative D call: TRBD1 (5 bases). CDR1 and CDR2 from the germline V gene are MDHEN and SYDVKM. CDR3 length: 14 amino acids. Deletions cut 6 bases from V and 1 base from J, with 10 bases between. The CDR3, as DNA: TGTGCCAGCAGGACCGGGGGTTCTGGAAACACCATATATTTT. Its translation: CASRTGGSGNTIYF.

The V gene is TRBV2, the J gene TRBJ2-7; perhaps TRBD2 as D (5 bases). The CDR3 covers 14 residues. Deletions cut 5 bases from V and 4 bases from J, with 15 bases between. In germline, CDR1 is SNHLY, CDR2 FYNNEI. CDR3 nucleotide sequence: TGTGCCAGCAGTTTAGGAGGACCTGGTTACGAGCAGTACTTC. Translation gives CASSLGGPGYEQYF.

The rearrangement uses TRBV11-2 and TRBJ2-1; D is unclear. V was shortened by 1 base and J by 0 bases, with 10 bases between the two germline ends. The CDR3 totals 16 residues. Germline assignment: CDR1 SGHAT and CDR2 FQNNGV. CDR3 coding DNA: TGTGCCAGCAGCTTAGTCGGGCTCACCTCCTACAATGAGCAGTTCTTC. Translating gives CASSLVGLTSYNEQFF.

In its sample, this clone was seen once. The chain uses TRBV28 and TRBJ1-3; D may be TRBD1 (5 bases). The CDR3 runs 15 residues. Trimming stripped 6 bases from V and 0 bases from J, with 12 bases between. The V gene's germline CDR1 is MDHEN and CDR2 SYDVKM. This CDR3 is CASSPIGGSGNTIYF. CDR3 bases: TGTGCCAGCAGCCCAATTGGGGGCTCTGGAAACACCATATATTTT.